This TCR beta chain was profiled in a study of beta chain features in type 1 diabetes. Overall study results and limits: A closer apparent resemblance between naive, central memory and Treg TCRB repertoires was seen in patients than in healthy donors. When Type 1 diabetes patients were examined, their TCRB CDR3s proved moderately but significantly shorter in all four CD4+ subsets.

Of the isolated RNA, all was reverse transcribed, and so the sequenced material was expressed TCRB transcripts. Measured with immunoSEQ multiplex PCR; TCRdb has only the in-frame clones, and not every one. The sample has about 390,000 clones, over 9% seen once; the top ten hold over 0.45%. Concerning this clone itself: The antigen is not known.

The CDR3 totals 15 residues. Deletions cut 5 bases from V and 2 bases from J, with 16 bases between. Germline assignment: CDR1 MDHEN and CDR2 SYDVKM. It was via CD45RO/CCR7/CD25/CD127/CD95/CD27 that CD4+ naive, central memory, regulatory and stem cell-like memory cells were sorted. Sorted populations all had greater than 98% purity. The chain joins TRBV28 to TRBJ2-7; possible D gene TRBD2, 6 bases. Source material: central memory CD4+ T cells from blood. The clonotype was recovered from a man aged 30 to 39 with type 1 diabetes. The CDR3 reads CASSPSGRWTYEQYF. CDR3 sequence (DNA): TGTGCCAGCAGTCCCAGCGGGCGTTGGACCTACGAGCAGTACTTC.